This TCR beta chain was sequenced in a study of blood T cell repertoires in COVID-19. Looking at the study overall: Material from acute and convalescent COVID-19 was sourced from the United States, Italy and Spain. Sample material is recorded as cDNA or gDNA derived from T cells, B-cell-depleted T cells, or PBMCs.

Looked up from germline, CDR1 is SNHLY and CDR2 is FYNNEI. V gave up 9 bases and J gave up 7 bases; unmatched junction bases: 13. This CDR3 region has 16 residues. Authors' data handling: Reference gene primer amplification yielded estimated nucleated cell counts. Sequenced by immunoSEQ multiplex PCR; TCRdb stores in-frame clones only, minus some. V and J calls and clone size come straight from that table; D and trimming were deduced from the DNA. The sample carries fewer than 110,000 clones, 65% to 80% recorded once. The sequenced sample was peripheral blood. The receptor's source is a man between 65 and 85 years old with acute or convalescent COVID-19. The genes are TRBV2 and TRBJ1-6; TRBD1 matches at 9 bases. In DNA, the CDR3 is TGTGCCAGACGACCGGGACAGGGAATAGCAAATTCACCCCTCCACTTT. It is translated as CARRPGQGIANSPLHF.